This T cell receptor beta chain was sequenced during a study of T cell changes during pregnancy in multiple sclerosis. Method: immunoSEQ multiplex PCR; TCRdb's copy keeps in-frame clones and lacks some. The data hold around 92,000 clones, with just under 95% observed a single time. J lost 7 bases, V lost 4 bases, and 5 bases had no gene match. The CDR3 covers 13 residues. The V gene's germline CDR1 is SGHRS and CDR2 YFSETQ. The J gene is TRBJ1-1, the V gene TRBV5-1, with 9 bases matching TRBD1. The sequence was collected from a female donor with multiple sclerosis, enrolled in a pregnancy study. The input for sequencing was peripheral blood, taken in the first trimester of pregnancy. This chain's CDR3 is CASSEQDRGEAFF. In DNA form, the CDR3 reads TGCGCCAGCAGCGAACAGGACAGGGGTGAAGCTTTCTTT.